One TCR beta chain is described in this entry. This record comes from a study of blood T cell repertoires in COVID-19. The wider study: In each case, the material was cDNA or gDNA derived from T cells, B-cell-depleted T cells, or PBMCs.

Original data processing: For nucleated cells, counts were estimated from reference gene primer amplification. The repertoire was sequenced with immunoSEQ multiplex PCR; TCRdb's copy has only in-frame clones and lacks some. The V and J calls and the clone size are those of that table, but D and trimming were determined from the DNA. The top ten clones hold 8.5% to 10% of a sample with more than 65,000 clones, about four fifths of them seen once. Germline V gene sequence: CDR1 KGHSH, CDR2 LQKENI. CDR3 length equals 14 residues. Deletions cut 6 bases from V and 3 bases from J, with 15 bases between. The clonotype was recovered from a woman older than 75 with acute or convalescent COVID-19. V is TRBV18 and J is TRBJ2-7; tentatively, D is TRBD2 (6 bases). Sequencing used peripheral blood. The CDR3 sequence is CASSAGTPGYEQYF. The CDR3 region has the DNA TGTGCCAGCTCGGCCGGGACTCCCGGCTACGAGCAGTACTTC.